The T cell receptor (beta chain) under discussion was sequenced for a study of identical twins (TCRdb year 2016). Looking at the study overall: To test whether fetal clonotypes persist, the study used deep sequencing on TCR alpha and beta repertoires from monozygotic twins, unrelated adults of various ages, and cord blood. To rule out contamination, replicate twin experiments were performed at different times with different library preparation protocols.

The investigation overall reported the following: In monozygotic twins, out-of-frame TCR alpha sharing was systematically underestimated by recombination models, although the models agreed with sharing between unrelated individuals. Conclusions relied on cross-sectional statistical analysis, since the same donors could not be followed over many years. Out-of-frame TCR alpha sequences shared between twins showed an excess of low generation-probability sequences compared with coincidental sharing between unrelated individuals. Excess twin sharing in beta out-of-frame sequences was weaker because fewer shared sequences lowered the signal-to-noise ratio. Zero-insertion analyses could be partly confounded by invariant T cells such as MAIT and iNKT, though diverse VJ usage argued against such confounding for most clonotypes. Abundant cord blood beta clonotypes had fewer insertions, young adult naive repertoires showed a similar but weaker trend, and memory repertoires showed no such trend.

This clonotype showed up just a few times. Its antigen remains unidentified. One base away there is no much larger clone; base qualities are not given. Library generation was performed with 5' RACE. Sequenced on an Illumina HiSeq 2000. A universal primer binding site was introduced by template switching, and a unique molecular identifier was present in the final cDNA, enabling accurate counting of TCR cDNA molecules. Specific primers in the conserved constant-segment region were used to synthesize first-strand cDNA for the TCR alpha and beta chains. To control for contamination, every cDNA library was double barcoded, receiving both a SMART-Mk sample barcode and Illumina barcodes. Two successive PCR steps introduced TruSeq adapter sequences along with Illumina sample barcodes. The TCR alpha and beta cDNA libraries were sequenced on the Illumina HiSeq platform using custom primers. The paper's processing steps were these. Raw reads were processed with MiGEC to extract unique molecular identifiers, and MiXCR was used to determine CDR3 positions. Recombination models were inferred per individual with the repgenHMM and IGoR tools using an EM algorithm. The tcR package in R was used for shared clonotype analysis, with sharing normalized by the product of cloneset sizes. To study raw recombination without the effects of thymic and clonal selection, out-of-frame nonproductive sequences were analyzed. TCRdb took the public reads, trimmed them with fastp at Q25, ran MiXCR for clone calling and kept in-frame beta chains. Here each entry gathers all rows of one CDR3 protein and keeps the most common genes and DNA. Here the V and J calls rest on TCRdb's processing, not on the authors' analysis. The sample profile shows 350,000 to 450,000 distinct CDR3 sequences; approximately 18% of them were found once. Less than 15% of the sample is taken by the ten largest.

All donors were healthy Caucasians. The researchers also sequenced three unrelated adults who were not twins: a male aged 18 to 29, a male aged 50 to 59, and a female aged 50 to 59. Miltenyi CD45RO+ enrichment and human naive T-cell isolation kits were used to isolate memory (CD45RO+) and naive T cells from PBMC. For CDR1 and CDR2, the germline V gene lists MDHEN and SYDVKM. Spanning cysteine to phenylalanine, the CDR3 consists of 15 amino acids. Only the CDR3 region is kept as DNA, spanning 45 bases read in frame from base 1. At the junction V is shortened by 6 bases and J by 4 bases, with 16 bases in between.

The sample was naive T cells sorted from blood. The intended sense of this specimen's cell subset or site label: cells isolated with a human naive T-cell isolation kit. This TCR derives from a man aged 50 or older in good health. The chain links TRBV28 with TRBJ2-1, with TRBD1 perhaps the D gene, on 6 matching bases. In nucleotides, the sequence is TGTGCCAGCAGGAAAGAGGGGACAAAGTACAATGAGCAGTTCTTC. Translated, this is CASRKEGTKYNEQFF.